This TCR beta chain was observed in a study of blood T cell repertoires in COVID-19. Across the study: Acute and convalescent COVID-19 samples came from the United States, Italy and Spain.

Measured with immunoSEQ multiplex PCR; TCRdb has only the in-frame clones, and not every one. The sample yields roughly 190,000 clones, 80% to 90% seen once. This clone was seen only a few times. This CDR3 comprises 16 residues. Between the trimmed V and J ends, which lost 3 bases and 7 bases, there was a span of 18 bases. Germline V lookup: CDR1 SGHTA, CDR2 FQGTGA. The sample was PBMCs or T cells enriched from blood (not recorded which). This TCR came from a man between 40 and 49 years old who had recovered from COVID-19. The chain recombines TRBV7-3 with TRBJ2-2, with TRBD2 as a possible D gene (6 bases). CDR3 nucleotide sequence: TGTGCCAGCAGCTTGGAGGGGACTCGCACCGGCGGGGAGCTGTTTTTT. Translation gives CASSLEGTRTGGELFF.